The subject of this entry is one T cell receptor beta chain. Its antigen is still unknown. No base qualities exist here, and no much larger clone lies one base off it. This sample was taken from a study of blood T cell repertoires in COVID-19 (dated by TCRdb to the early 2020s). In the study overall: The collaborator samples originated in the United States, Italy and Spain and spanned the acute and convalescent phases of COVID-19. Where available, HLA class I and class II types were taken from metadata supplied by the sample provider and were not determined by assay-based typing. Samples were obtained from the ongoing ImmuneRACE study (first 160 participants) and from some 1,200 subjects provided by 6 global collaborators. Nearly every sample came with metadata listing a de-identified subject ID, COVID-19 status, age in years and sex. The repertoires were released in a freely available public database meant as a resource for research on the immune response to SARS-CoV-2. Deeply sampled blood TCRbeta repertoires from subjects exposed to, actively infected with, or recovered from COVID-19 were included in the dataset. The material from the prospective study consisted of cDNA or gDNA derived from T cells, B-cell-depleted T cells, or PBMCs.

Points the paper makes about the study in general: The amount of clinical and demographic metadata varied by source and participant and was provided uncurated.

The immunoSEQ Assay, a bias-controlled multiplex PCR, was used to amplify TCRbeta CDR3 regions from genomic DNA. Per the source publication's procedure: Within the assay, amplification of reference gene primers was used to estimate how many nucleated cells each sample contained. Sequence reads were collapsed and filtered to measure the absolute abundance of every unique TCRbeta CDR3 rearrangement. Productive Simpson clonality was computed per sample as the square root of Simpson's diversity index over productive rearrangements. TCRdb carries this immuneACCESS record with in-frame sequences only. Its versions omit some clonotypes, under half of them owing to an unresolved V gene in the studies checked, with the rest unexplained. Clone size and V and J calls were adopted from that table, with D and trimming inferred from the DNA. This sample is represented by about 42,000 clones; roughly nine tenths of them were singletons. The top ten clones comprise approximately 9% of the sample.

Per the germline V gene, KGHSH is the CDR1 and LQKENI is the CDR2. The CDR3, from cysteine to phenylalanine, totals 15 residues. Only the CDR3 portion is preserved as DNA: 45 bases, with reading frame beginning at the first base. Unmatched junction bases come to 5, with V trimmed by 3 bases and J by 2 bases. Collaborating institutions collected whole blood in K2EDTA tubes following their own protocols. For TCRbeta analysis, collaborator samples were shipped as frozen whole blood, as isolated PBMCs, or as DNA extracted from either sample type. The rearrangement joined TRBV18 to TRBJ1-1; 8 nucleotides in the junction match TRBD1. The TCR was taken from a man aged 45-60 years with active COVID-19. The specimen sequenced was peripheral blood. Here is the DNA: TGTGCCAGCTCACCGTCGACAGGGGAAAACACTGAAGCTTTCTTT. Its coded protein is CASSPSTGENTEAFF.